The clone carrying this T cell receptor (beta chain) was found many times. Its antigen is as yet unknown. This CDR3 has 13 residues. cDNA libraries for TCR beta contained unique molecular identifiers. The authors obtained roughly 0.5 million cDNA molecules from approximately 0.95 to 9.8 million T cells. MiXCR, run by TCRdb on the PCR reads, gives a single entry per CDR3 protein. The profile shows 150,000 to 200,000 distinct CDR3 sequences, about 32% of them singletons. The sample belongs to a study of post-analysis software for immune sequencing data. Study-level information: Relapsing-remitting, secondary progressive and progressive-relapsing multiple sclerosis courses were included. Study-wide points: Patients carried 5 or 6 TRBV segments more frequently than controls did, and TRBV5-6, TRBV5-1 and TRBV20-1 were among them. Batch-matched samples strongly co-clustered by F measure. Significantly decreased normalized Chao1 diversity was recorded for multiple sclerosis patients relative to controls.

The chain employs TRBV12-3 or TRBV12-4 and TRBJ2-7; the match to TRBD2 covers 7 bases. The J call is uncertain, as TRBJ2-5 better fits the DNA end. The sequence was obtained from a girl between 5 and 17 years old with multiple sclerosis. Sequencing input: blood. CDR3 in amino acids: CASSIYSGETQYF. In DNA form, the CDR3 reads TGTGCCAGCAGCATTTATAGCGGGGAGACCCAGTACTTC.